The 11 T cell receptor beta chains below all came from one sample that was sequenced in a study of T cells in Graves' hyperthyroidism and ophthalmopathy. Authors of the study amplified TCR beta CDR3 regions from RNA transcripts. HTBI primers were employed in a first-round RT-PCR of the TCR CDR3. Using its own MiXCR run on the multiplex PCR reads, TCRdb lists one record per CDR3 protein. The table includes 400,000 to 550,000 distinct CDR3 sequences, roughly 14% detected once. Sequenced material: blood. Receptor source: a woman aged 18-35 years with Graves' hyperthyroidism.

In this sample, this clonotype turned up a few times. The chain employs TRBV6-1 and TRBJ1-1; possible D gene TRBD1, 5 bases. Germline CDR1 MNHNS, CDR2 SASEGT. Trimming pared 4 bases from V and 6 bases from J, leaving 18 bases between. There are 15 residues in the CDR3. The chain's CDR3 is CASSVTIREGAEAFF. The CDR3 nucleotides are TGTGCCAGCAGTGTCACAATCAGGGAAGGCGCTGAAGCTTTCTTT.

The sample holds many counts of this clonotype. The chain links TRBV2 to TRBJ1-5; 10 nucleotides line up with TRBD1. This CDR3 has 15 residues. After removal of 8 bases from V and 2 bases from J, the junction contained 6 bases not matched to a gene. Germline V gene lookup returns CDR1 SNHLY and CDR2 FYNNEI. CDR3 loop: CASGRQGARNQPQHF. The CDR3 nucleotides are TGTGCCAGCGGTAGACAGGGGGCGCGCAATCAGCCCCAGCATTTT.

The rearrangement uses TRBV24-1 and TRBJ2-1; TRBD2 matches at 9 bases. Germline V gene lookup returns CDR1 KGHDR and CDR2 SFDVKD. V shed 9 bases, J shed 8 bases, and the junction held 7 bases outside the gene matches. This CDR3 spans 13 amino acids. The CDR3 region is CATGRGGSDEQFF. The CDR3 coding sequence is TGTGCCACCGGGCGGGGGGGGAGCGATGAGCAGTTCTTC.

This clonotype has at least ten counts. CDR3 sequence reads: CASRGSGAHNQPQHF. The CDR3 region has the DNA TGTGCCAGCAGGGGGTCGGGGGCGCATAATCAGCCCCAGCATTTT. The J gene is TRBJ1-5, the V gene TRBV12-3 or TRBV12-4, with D perhaps matching TRBD1 (6 bases). The germline V and J ends were trimmed by 6 bases and 4 bases, with 16 bases remaining between them. The CDR3 loop spans 15 amino acids.

A note on this clonotype: This may come from a read error, since a much larger clone is one base off. Without the conserved terminal phenylalanine or tryptophan, this CDR3 likely stems from a read error. The genes are TRBV6-2 or TRBV6-3 and TRBJ1-5; D might be TRBD1 (6 bases). From germline, CDR1 is MNHEY and CDR2 SVGEGT. Deletions cut 5 bases from V and 2 bases from J, with 10 bases between. This CDR3 contains 14 residues. CDR3 protein: CASSGGSGNQPQHS. The CDR3 coding sequence is TGTGCCAGCAGTGGGGGCTCGGGCAATCAGCCCCAGCATTCT.

This clonotype was counted many times. The CDR3 reads CASSSDRGIRDTQYF. CDR3 in DNA: TGCGCCAGCAGCTCGGACAGGGGGATCAGGGATACGCAGTATTTT. The chain is built from TRBV5-1 and TRBJ2-3; TRBD1 matches at 10 bases. Per the germline V gene, CDR1 is SGHRS and CDR2 is YFSETQ. This CDR3 comprises 15 residues. V trimming: 3 bases; J trimming: 6 bases; junction bases outside the gene matches: 7.

The rearrangement links TRBV29-1 to TRBJ2-2; TRBD1 aligns across 11 bases. V trimming: 3 bases; J trimming: 6 bases; junction bases outside the gene matches: 3. In germline, CDR1 is SQVTM, CDR2 ANQGSEA. The CDR3 has 14 residues. CDR3 sequence (DNA): TGCAGCGTTGAGCTGGGACAGGGGGCCGGGGAGCTGTTTTTT. Translation gives CSVELGQGAGELFF.

This clonotype appeared many times. The genes are TRBV11-2 and TRBJ2-1, with 9 bases lining up with TRBD2. CDR3 size: 14 residues. V shed 5 bases and J 5 bases; nucleotides not matched to a gene: 4. The germline CDR1 and CDR2 sequences are SGHAT and FQNNGV. CDR3 coding DNA: TGTGCCAGCAGCGTAGCGGGGGAGAACAATGAGCAGTTCTTC. Protein product: CASSVAGENNEQFF. The variable domain in full, completed from reference TRBV11-2 and TRBJ2-1, reads EAGVAQSPRYKIIEKRQSVAFWCNPISGHATLYWYQQILGQGPKLLIQFQNNGVVDDSQLPKDRFSAERLKGVDSTLKIQPAKLEDSAVYLCASSVAGENNEQFFGPGTRLTVL.

This clonotype was seen repeatedly, ten times or more. The genes are TRBV24-1 and TRBJ2-5, with D possibly matching TRBD2 (6 bases). The CDR3 is 14 residues long. Trimming shortened V by 3 bases and J by 5 bases, and 12 bases separated the two germline ends. Germline V gene data show CDR1 as KGHDR and CDR2 as SFDVKD. In nucleotides, the CDR3 is TGTGCCACCAGTGATGCGACTAGTTGGGAGACCCAGTACTTC. It translates to CATSDATSWETQYF.

This clonotype has only a few counts. The chain recombines TRBV18 with TRBJ1-3; D gene uncertain. Between the trimmed V and J ends, which lost 1 base and 3 bases, there was a span of 10 bases. The germline V gene has CDR1 KGHSH and CDR2 LQKENI. This CDR3 has 15 amino acids. The CDR3: CASSPRQESGNTIYF. DNA for the CDR3: TGTGCCAGCTCACCACGGCAGGAGAGTGGAAACACCATATATTTT.

The rearrangement links TRBV24-1 to TRBJ2-3; 14 nucleotides match TRBD2. V was pared by 12 bases and J by 8 bases, with 6 bases of the junction left unmatched. CDR3 size: 13 residues. From germline, CDR1 is KGHDR and CDR2 SFDVKD. The CDR3 is CAAGTSGSGTQYF. The CDR3 nucleotides read TGTGCCGCGGGGACTAGCGGGAGTGGTACGCAGTATTTT.